The rows below give T cell receptor beta chains drawn from one sample of a study of neurological immune-mediated disorders. TCRdb reprocessed the 5' RACE reads via MiXCR and lists one record per CDR3 protein. The data hold approximately 74,000 distinct CDR3 sequences, with 9.4% observed a single time. The sequenced sample consisted of PBMCs. All receptors come from a man in his fifties or sixties in good health. CDR3s include the opening cysteine and the closing phenylalanine or tryptophan. Each record gives: J gene, D gene, V gene, clone size, CDR3 protein, CDR3 DNA. The D gene is left open where the match is weak. Not every row has a clone size; where given, it reads once, few, many or a size class.

TRBJ2-7 . TRBV29-1 many CSVGNPYEQYF TGCAGCGTTGGGAATCCGTACGAGCAGTACTTC
TRBJ2-5 . TRBV7-2 many CASSLDHPVTQYF TGTGCCAGCAGCTTAGACCACCCCGTGACCCAGTACTTC
TRBJ1-5 TRBD1 TRBV7-2 many CASSLGGTGGVQPQHF TGTGCCAGCAGCCTTGGGGGGACAGGGGGCGTGCAGCCCCAGCATTTT
TRBJ1-1 TRBD1 TRBV12-3/TRBV12-4 many CASSPQTGGNTEAFF TGTGCCAGCAGTCCACAGACAGGGGGGAACACTGAAGCTTTCTTT
TRBJ2-6 TRBD1 TRBV7-3 many CASSSQSPGQGAGGANVLTF TGTGCCAGCAGCAGCCAGTCTCCGGGACAGGGGGCTGGCGGGGCCAACGTCCTGACTTTC
TRBJ2-2 . TRBV11-2 many CASSFTRGTGELFF TGTGCCAGCAGCTTTACCCGGGGAACCGGGGAGCTGTTTTTT
TRBJ2-2 . TRBV6-1 few CASSEVRGNTGELFF TGTGCCAGCAGTGAAGTGAGGGGAAACACCGGGGAGCTGTTTTTT
TRBJ1-1 . TRBV5-1 many CASSLSGRSEAFF TGCGCCAGCAGCTTGTCTGGACGGAGTGAAGCTTTCTTT
TRBJ1-5 . TRBV20-1 many CSARLWEANQPQHF TGCAGTGCTAGACTGTGGGAGGCCAATCAGCCCCAGCATTTT
TRBJ2-2 TRBD2 TRBV5-1 many CASSWGLAGKTGELFF TGCGCCAGCAGCTGGGGACTAGCGGGAAAGACCGGGGAGCTGTTTTTT
TRBJ2-1 TRBD2 TRBV18 many CASSDASGSRNEQFF TGTGCCAGCTCAGATGCTAGCGGGAGTCGCAATGAGCAGTTCTTC
TRBJ2-4 . TRBV18 many CASSTQQGFGDIQYF TGTGCCAGCTCAACACAACAGGGCTTTGGGGACATTCAGTACTTC
TRBJ2-7 TRBD1 TRBV11-2 many CASSPWDRGEGEQYF TGTGCCAGCAGCCCGTGGGACAGGGGAGAGGGCGAGCAGTACTTC
TRBJ2-1 TRBD2 TRBV28 . CASTGGDEQFF TGTGCCAGCACCGGGGGGGATGAGCAGTTCTTC
TRBJ2-7 TRBD2 TRBV6-5 many CASSRTSGLAGLYF TGTGCCAGCAGCCGCACCTCAGGACTAGCGGGACTGTACTTC
TRBJ2-4 . TRBV7-2 many CASSLEGSRNIQYF TGTGCCAGCAGCTTAGAGGGGTCAAGGAACATTCAGTACTTC
TRBJ2-3 . TRBV5-1 many CASSLALAADTQYF TGCGCCAGCAGCTTGGCCTTAGCGGCAGATACGCAGTATTTT
TRBJ2-3 . TRBV7-3 many CASSVSPAADTQYF TGTGCCAGCAGCGTATCCCCTGCCGCGGATACGCAGTATTTT
TRBJ2-6 . TRBV5-1 many CASSSGISSGANVLTF TGCGCCAGCAGCTCAGGGATCAGCTCTGGGGCCAACGTCCTGACTTTC
TRBJ1-1 . TRBV5-1 many CASSLEGTEAFF TGCGCCAGCAGCTTGGAAGGGACTGAAGCTTTCTTT
TRBJ2-4 TRBD2 TRBV7-2 many CASSQAGLAKNIQYF TGTGCCAGCAGCCAAGCGGGGCTAGCCAAAAACATTCAGTACTTC
TRBJ2-7 . TRBV7-2 many CASSLDGLSYEQYF TGTGCCAGCAGCTTGGACGGGCTCTCCTACGAGCAGTACTTC
TRBJ1-1 . TRBV14 many CASSQDWQLNTEAFF TGTGCCAGCAGCCAAGATTGGCAGTTGAACACTGAAGCTTTCTTT
TRBJ2-7 . TRBV15 many CATSRVGQGYEQYF TGTGCCACCAGCAGGGTTGGGCAGGGCTACGAGCAGTACTTC
TRBJ2-7 TRBD1 TRBV28 many CASSPMTGGRPYEQYF TGTGCCAGCAGTCCAATGACAGGGGGTCGTCCCTACGAGCAGTACTTC
TRBJ2-7 TRBD1 TRBV20-1 many CSARDGTGGIYEQYF TGCAGTGCTAGAGATGGGACAGGGGGCATCTACGAGCAGTACTTC
TRBJ2-3 . TRBV7-2 many CASSLAGASTDTQYF TGTGCCAGCAGCTTAGCCGGCGCTAGCACAGATACGCAGTATTTT
TRBJ2-2 . TRBV10-2 many CASTLRANTGELFF TGCGCCAGCACGTTGAGGGCCAACACCGGGGAGCTGTTTTTT
TRBJ2-3 . TRBV20-1 many CSALEPRDTQYF TGCAGTGCTCTCGAACCCCGAGATACGCAGTATTTT
TRBJ2-4 TRBD2 TRBV20-1 many CSAAAGGPSAKNIQYF TGCAGTGCTGCAGCGGGAGGGCCATCGGCCAAAAACATTCAGTACTTC
TRBJ2-5 . TRBV9 many CASSVEGAGETQYF TGTGCCAGCAGCGTAGAAGGTGCCGGTGAGACCCAGTACTTC
TRBJ1-2 . TRBV6-6 many CASSYRPGQGYTF TGTGCCAGCAGTTACAGGCCAGGGCAAGGCTACACCTTC
TRBJ1-5 . TRBV20-1 many CSARVENQPQHF TGCAGTGCTAGGGTAGAGAATCAGCCCCAGCATTTT
TRBJ2-7 TRBD1 TRBV6-5 many CASSYSGTGRNEQYF TGTGCCAGCAGTTACTCGGGGACAGGGAGAAACGAGCAGTACTTC
TRBJ2-5 . TRBV3-1 . CASRQARETQYF TGTGCCAGCAGACAAGCAAGAGAGACCCAGTACTTC
TRBJ2-4 TRBD2 TRBV9 many CASSVDSGGALGKNIQYF TGTGCCAGCAGCGTAGATAGCGGGGGGGCTTTAGGCAAAAACATTCAGTACTTC
TRBJ2-7 . TRBV6-1 many CAGTPGLGVSYEQYF TGTGCCGGAACGCCGGGCCTAGGGGTTTCCTACGAGCAGTACTTC